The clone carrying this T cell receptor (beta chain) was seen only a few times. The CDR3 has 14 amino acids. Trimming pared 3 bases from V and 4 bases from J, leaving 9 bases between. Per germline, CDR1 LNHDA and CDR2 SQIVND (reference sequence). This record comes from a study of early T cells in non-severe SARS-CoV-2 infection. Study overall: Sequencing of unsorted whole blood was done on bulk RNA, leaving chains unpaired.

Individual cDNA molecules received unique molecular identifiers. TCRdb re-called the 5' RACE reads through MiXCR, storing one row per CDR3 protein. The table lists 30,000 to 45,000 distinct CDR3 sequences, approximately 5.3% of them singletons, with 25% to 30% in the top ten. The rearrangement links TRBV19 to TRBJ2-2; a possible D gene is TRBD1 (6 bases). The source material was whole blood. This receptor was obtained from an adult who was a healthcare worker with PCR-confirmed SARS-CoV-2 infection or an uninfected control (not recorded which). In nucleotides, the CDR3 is TGTGCCAGTAGTATCAGGGGCGGCACCGGGGAGCTGTTTTTT. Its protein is CASSIRGGTGELFF.